The clone carrying this T cell receptor (beta chain) has a handful of counts. What it binds is not known. Together with a sample-barcoded 5' primer, a J-beta primer mix was included in a second PCR lasting roughly 6 to 12 cycles. A template-switch adaptor with 12 random nucleotides tagged each cDNA molecule. TCRdb reanalysed the 5' RACE reads using MiXCR and keeps one entry per CDR3 protein. The repertoire holds around 1,500,000 distinct CDR3 sequences, with roughly 28% as singletons. The data are from a study of blood T cells in healthy people across ages. Study-level findings and limits: With age, beta diversity per million T cells declined roughly linearly, significantly by approximately 41.

Sequenced sample: blood. This receptor was identified in a woman in her thirties in good health.

The chain's CDR3 is CASSLVTQPQHF. The CDR3 region has the DNA TGTGCCAGCAGCTTAGTCACTCAGCCCCAGCATTTT. The chain combines TRBV11-1 with TRBJ1-5; D uncertain. Between the trimmed V and J ends, which lost 1 base and 6 bases, there was a span of 4 bases. Per germline, CDR1 SGHAT and CDR2 FQDESV (reference sequence). The CDR3 has 12 amino acids.